This T cell receptor beta chain was sequenced in a study of beta chain features in type 1 diabetes. Sorted CD4+ subsets: naive, central memory, regulatory, stem cell-like memory (CD45RO/CCR7/CD25/CD127/CD95/CD27 panel). The authors reverse transcribed all of the isolated RNA, so sequencing captured expressed TCRB transcripts. Some clones are missing from TCRdb's copy, which holds only in-frame ones; the method was immunoSEQ multiplex PCR. The sample lists around 250,000 clones; 55% to 70% were seen once. The CDR3 has 13 residues. In germline, CDR1 is SQVTM, CDR2 ANQGSEA. V shed 2 bases, J shed 1 base, and the junction held 2 bases outside the gene matches.

Specimen: naive CD4+ T cells from blood. The chain carries TRBV29-1 and TRBJ2-7; TRBD2 matches at 7 bases. The sequence derives from a man aged 25 to 40 in good health. In DNA form, the CDR3 reads TGCAGCGTTGAACTAGCGGAATCCTACGAGCAGTACTTC. As protein: CSVELAESYEQYF.